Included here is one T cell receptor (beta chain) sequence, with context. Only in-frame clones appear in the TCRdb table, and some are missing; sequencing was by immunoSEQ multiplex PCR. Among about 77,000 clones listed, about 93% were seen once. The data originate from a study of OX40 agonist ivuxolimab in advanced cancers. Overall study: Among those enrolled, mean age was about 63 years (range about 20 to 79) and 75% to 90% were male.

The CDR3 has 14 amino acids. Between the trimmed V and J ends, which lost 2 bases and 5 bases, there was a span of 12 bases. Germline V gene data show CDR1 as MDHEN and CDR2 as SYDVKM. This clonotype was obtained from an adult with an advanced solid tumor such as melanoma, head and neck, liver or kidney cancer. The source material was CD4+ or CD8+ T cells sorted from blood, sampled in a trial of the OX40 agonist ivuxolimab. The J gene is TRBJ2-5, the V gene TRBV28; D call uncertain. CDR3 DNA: TGTGCCAGCAGTTTAGGGCGTGTCGGGGAGACCCAGTACTTC. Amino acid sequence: CASSLGRVGETQYF.